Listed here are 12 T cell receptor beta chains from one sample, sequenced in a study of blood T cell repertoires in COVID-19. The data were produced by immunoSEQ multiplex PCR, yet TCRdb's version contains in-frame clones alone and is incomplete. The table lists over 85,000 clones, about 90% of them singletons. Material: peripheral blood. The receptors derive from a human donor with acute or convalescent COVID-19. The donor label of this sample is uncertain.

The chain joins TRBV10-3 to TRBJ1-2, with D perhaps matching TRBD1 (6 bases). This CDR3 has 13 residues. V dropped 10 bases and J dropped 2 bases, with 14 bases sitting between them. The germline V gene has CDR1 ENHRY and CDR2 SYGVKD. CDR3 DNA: TGTGCCACACCGGCACAGGGAAACTATGGCTACACCTTC. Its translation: CATPAQGNYGYTF.

CDR3 bases: TGTGCCAGCAGCTTGGTTGCGGGGTCCTTCTACAATGAGCAGTTCTTC. This encodes CASSLVAGSFYNEQFF. This sequence joins TRBV5-4 and TRBJ2-1; tentatively, D is TRBD2 (6 bases). In germline, CDR1 is SGHNT, CDR2 YYREEE (reference sequence). V was trimmed by 0 bases and J by 3 bases, leaving 13 bases between them. The CDR3 runs to 16 residues.

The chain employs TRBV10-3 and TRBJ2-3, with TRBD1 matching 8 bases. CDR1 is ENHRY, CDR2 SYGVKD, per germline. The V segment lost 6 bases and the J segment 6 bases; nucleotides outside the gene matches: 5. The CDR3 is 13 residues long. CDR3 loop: CAISSGGMDTQYF. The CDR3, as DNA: TGTGCCATCAGCTCAGGGGGCATGGATACGCAGTATTTT.

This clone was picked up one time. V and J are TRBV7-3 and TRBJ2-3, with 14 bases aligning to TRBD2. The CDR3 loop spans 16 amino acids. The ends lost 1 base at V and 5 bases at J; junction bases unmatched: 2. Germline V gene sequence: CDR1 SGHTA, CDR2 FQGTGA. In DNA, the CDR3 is TGTGCCAGCAGCTTAAGACTAGCGGGGGGGATAGATACGCAGTATTTT. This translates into CASSLRLAGGIDTQYF.

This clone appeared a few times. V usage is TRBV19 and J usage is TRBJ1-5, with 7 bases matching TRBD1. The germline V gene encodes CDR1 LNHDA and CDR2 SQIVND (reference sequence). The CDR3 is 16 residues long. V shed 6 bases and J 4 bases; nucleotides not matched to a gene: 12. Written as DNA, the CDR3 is TGTGCCAGTAGCAACCTCCTCGGGACAGATAATCAGCCCCAGCATTTT. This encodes CASSNLLGTDNQPQHF.

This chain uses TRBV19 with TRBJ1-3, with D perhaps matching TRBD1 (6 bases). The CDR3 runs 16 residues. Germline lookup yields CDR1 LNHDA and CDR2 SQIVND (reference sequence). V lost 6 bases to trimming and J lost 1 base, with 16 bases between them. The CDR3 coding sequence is TGTGCCAGTAGCCCCGGACAGCTCTCGTCTGGAAACACCATATATTTT. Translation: CASSPGQLSSGNTIYF.

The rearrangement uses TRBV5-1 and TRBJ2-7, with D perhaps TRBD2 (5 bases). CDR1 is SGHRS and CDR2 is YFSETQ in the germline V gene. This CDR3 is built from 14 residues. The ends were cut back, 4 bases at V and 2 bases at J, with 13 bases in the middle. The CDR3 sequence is CASSHPGSPYEQYF. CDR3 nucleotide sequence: TGCGCCAGCAGCCACCCGGGATCACCCTACGAGCAGTACTTC.

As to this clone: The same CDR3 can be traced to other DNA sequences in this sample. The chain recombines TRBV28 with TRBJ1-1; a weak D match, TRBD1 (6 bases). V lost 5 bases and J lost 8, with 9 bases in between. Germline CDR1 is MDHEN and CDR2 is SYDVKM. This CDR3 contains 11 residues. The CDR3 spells CASSPQGEAFF. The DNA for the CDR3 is TGTGCCAGCAGTCCGCAGGGGGAAGCTTTCTTT.

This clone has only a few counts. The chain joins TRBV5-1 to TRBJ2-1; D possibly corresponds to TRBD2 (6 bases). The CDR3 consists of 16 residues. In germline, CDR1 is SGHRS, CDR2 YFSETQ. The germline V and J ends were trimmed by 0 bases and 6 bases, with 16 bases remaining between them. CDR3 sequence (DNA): TGCGCCAGCAGCTTGGAAACAGCGGGTATCTTCAATGAGCAGTTCTTC. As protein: CASSLETAGIFNEQFF.

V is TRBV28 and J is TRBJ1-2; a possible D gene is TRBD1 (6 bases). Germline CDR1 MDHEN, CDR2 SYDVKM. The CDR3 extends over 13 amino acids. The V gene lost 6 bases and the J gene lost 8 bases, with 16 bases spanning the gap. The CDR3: CASSHGQPGGYTF. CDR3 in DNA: TGTGCCAGCAGCCACGGACAGCCCGGCGGCTACACCTTC.

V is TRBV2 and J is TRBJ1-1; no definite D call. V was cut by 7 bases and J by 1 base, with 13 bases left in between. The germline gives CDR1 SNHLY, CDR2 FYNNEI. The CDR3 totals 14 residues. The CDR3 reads CASTRTGANTEAFF. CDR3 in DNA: TGTGCCAGCACTCGGACGGGAGCGAACACTGAAGCTTTCTTT.

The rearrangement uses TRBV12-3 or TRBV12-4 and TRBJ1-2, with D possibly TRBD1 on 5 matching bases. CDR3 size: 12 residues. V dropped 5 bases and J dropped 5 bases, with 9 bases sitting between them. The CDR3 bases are TGTGCCAGCAGTCCGGGGGATTATGGCTACACCTTC. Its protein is CASSPGDYGYTF.